Each of the 29 T cell receptor beta chains below was sequenced from the same sample in a study of blood T cell repertoires in COVID-19. TCRdb's table, derived via immunoSEQ multiplex PCR, lists solely in-frame clones and lacks some. The sample has under 95,000 clones; around 90% are singletons. Material for sequencing was peripheral blood. The receptors originated from a human donor in a cohort sampled during active COVID-19.

The chain has TRBV9 and TRBJ2-1, with TRBD2 identical over 10 bases. The CDR3 has 17 amino acids. The V segment lost 1 base and the J segment 3 bases; nucleotides outside the gene matches: 7. CDR1 is SGDLS, CDR2 YYNGEE, per germline. For the CDR3, the DNA is TGTGCCAGCAGCGTACGGCCTAGCGGGAGCAACTACAATGAGCAGTTCTTC. This encodes CASSVRPSGSNYNEQFF.

This clone was found a few times. The chain is built from TRBV4-1 and TRBJ2-1, with 10 bases matching TRBD2. There are 16 residues in the CDR3. V dropped 0 bases and J dropped 8; count of bases not matched to a gene: 7. Germline assignment: CDR1 MGHRA and CDR2 YSYEKL. CDR3 amino acids: CASSQDASGSRDEQFF. The CDR3 DNA is TGCGCCAGCAGCCAAGACGCTAGCGGGAGTCGCGATGAGCAGTTCTTC.

This clone was counted only a few times. The V gene is TRBV6-5, the J gene TRBJ1-1, with a tentative D call TRBD1 (6 bases). Trimming stripped 6 bases from V and 4 bases from J, with 18 bases between. The CDR3 has 15 residues. Germline V CDR1 and CDR2: MNHEY, SVGAGI. CDR3 DNA sequence: TGTGCCAGCAGAACAGGGTATGGTGGTACCACTGAAGCTTTCTTT. Residues: CASRTGYGGTTEAFF.

This clone was seen a few times. The gene calls are TRBV19 and TRBJ1-6, with 9 bases lining up with TRBD1. This CDR3 spans 16 amino acids. Trimming took 6 bases from V and 9 from J; bases not matched to a gene: 12. The germline gives CDR1 LNHDA, CDR2 SQIVND (reference sequence). DNA of the CDR3: TGTGCCAGTAGGGACGCCGGGACAGGGTTGAGTTCACCCCTCCACTTT. Amino acids: CASRDAGTGLSSPLHF.

The V gene is TRBV27, the J gene TRBJ2-5, with a possible D match to TRBD1 (5 bases). The CDR3 is 15 amino acids. Germline V gene sequence: CDR1 MNHEY, CDR2 SMNVEV (reference sequence). Deletions cut 2 bases from V and 1 base from J, with 11 bases between. The DNA for the CDR3 is TGTGCCAGCAGTTTAAAAATAGGGGTCCAAGAGACCCAGTACTTC. It codes for CASSLKIGVQETQYF.

This clone was seen once. The CDR3, as DNA: TGTGCCAGCAGTGAAGAGGCAGGGTTTACCATATATTTT. Translating it yields CASSEEAGFTIYF. The chain combines TRBV2 with TRBJ1-3, with D possibly matching TRBD1 (5 bases). With 1 base removed from V and 10 bases from J, the gap between germline ends came to 11 bases. This CDR3 has 13 amino acids. Looked up from germline, CDR1 is SNHLY and CDR2 is FYNNEI.

The V and J genes are TRBV7-4 and TRBJ2-1; 12 bases map to TRBD2. The CDR3 extends over 18 amino acids. V lost 2 bases, J lost 8 bases, and 13 bases stayed unmatched. The germline V gene encodes CDR1 SGHVT and CDR2 SQSDAQ. CDR3 loop: CASSLFVSTSGSCYEQFF. CDR3 bases: TGTGCCAGCAGCTTATTCGTCTCGACTAGCGGGAGTTGCTATGAGCAGTTCTTC.

The chain couples TRBV9 to TRBJ1-2; 10 bases agree with TRBD1. Germline V gene data show CDR1 as SGDLS and CDR2 as YYNGEE. Trimming removed 2 bases from V and 6 bases from J; junction bases left unmatched: 7. CDR3 length equals 15 residues. In nucleotides, the CDR3 is TGTGCCAGCAGCGTCGCTCCCGGGACAGGGGATGGCTACACCTTC. It specifies CASSVAPGTGDGYTF.

This clone has only a few counts. CDR3 sequence (DNA): TGTGCCAGCAGTTACCTCGACAGGTCGCAGCATTTT. It specifies CASSYLDRSQHF. This chain links TRBV6-2 or TRBV6-3 with TRBJ1-5, with TRBD1 as a possible D gene (6 bases). Trimming pared 2 bases from V and 13 bases from J, leaving 12 bases between. Germline V gene lookup returns CDR1 MNHEY and CDR2 SVGEGT. This CDR3 is built from 12 residues.

The V call is TRBV27, the J call TRBJ2-1, with D unclear. Trimming left V 4 bases short and J 6 bases short, with 16 bases between. Germline V CDR1 and CDR2: MNHEY, SMNVEV (reference sequence). CDR3 size: 15 residues. The CDR3 nucleotides read TGTGCCAGCAGTTCCTTTGTCACGGTCCCCAATGAGCAGTTCTTC. It translates to CASSSFVTVPNEQFF.

The genes are TRBV29-1 and TRBJ1-1, with D possibly matching TRBD1 (6 bases). Between the trimmed V and J ends, which lost 6 bases and 4 bases, there was a span of 9 bases. Germline V gene data show CDR1 as SQVTM and CDR2 as ANQGSEA. The CDR3 length is 11 residues. The CDR3, as DNA: TGCAGCGTCAGGGGCGGCACTGAAGCTTTCTTT. The encoded protein is CSVRGGTEAFF.

The J gene is TRBJ2-5, the V gene TRBV10-3; TRBD2 aligns across 8 bases. Germline V gene data show CDR1 as ENHRY and CDR2 as SYGVKD. After removal of 3 bases from V and 5 bases from J, the junction contained 8 bases not matched to a gene. This CDR3 has 15 amino acids. The CDR3 DNA reads TGTGCCATCAGTGACAGGGCGGGAGGATCGGAGACCCAGTACTTC. Translation: CAISDRAGGSETQYF.

The chain carries TRBV23-1 and TRBJ1-4; D gene uncertain. TRBV23-1 carries the ORF label, with uncertain function. This CDR3 comprises 13 residues. V was shortened by 7 bases and J by 6 bases, with 12 bases between the two germline ends. The CDR3 here is CASIQIKDEKLFF. The CDR3 bases are TGCGCCAGCATACAGATAAAGGATGAAAAACTGTTTTTT.

The gene calls are TRBV7-3 and TRBJ2-1; 10 positions match TRBD2. The germline V gene encodes CDR1 SGHTA and CDR2 FQGTGA. V lost 4 bases to trimming and J lost 5 bases; unmatched junction nucleotides: 8. There are 16 residues in the CDR3. CDR3: CASSSYSGRDNNEQFF. For the CDR3, the DNA is TGTGCCAGCAGCTCGTACAGCGGGAGGGATAACAATGAGCAGTTCTTC. Full variable domain (outside the CDR3, taken from reference TRBV7-3 and TRBJ2-1): GAGVSQTPSNKVTEKGKYVELRCDPISGHTALYWYRQSLGQGPEFLIYFQGTGAADDSGLPNDRFFAVRPEGSVSTLKIQRTERGDSAVYLCASSSYSGRDNNEQFFGPGTRLTVL.

The genes are TRBV19 and TRBJ1-5; D might be TRBD1 (5 bases). V was shortened by 2 bases and J by 8 bases, with 10 bases between the two germline ends. The CDR3 covers 13 residues. In germline, CDR1 is LNHDA, CDR2 SQIVND (reference sequence). This chain's CDR3 is CASSIRGEEPQHF. The CDR3 bases are TGTGCCAGTAGTATAAGGGGTGAGGAGCCCCAGCATTTT.

This clone occurred a few times. The V call is TRBV5-4, the J call TRBJ2-7, with TRBD2 matching over 9 bases. Germline CDR1 is SGHNT and CDR2 is YYREEE (reference sequence). CDR3 length: 14 residues. Trimming took 2 bases from V and 5 from J; bases not matched to a gene: 5. The CDR3 DNA sequence: TGTGCCAGCAGCTTTAAAGCGGGAGGCAACGAGCAGTACTTC. Residues: CASSFKAGGNEQYF. Drawing the rest from reference TRBV5-4 and TRBJ2-7, the complete variable domain is ETGVTQSPTHLIKTRGQQVTLRCSSQSGHNTVSWYQQALGQGPQFIFQYYREEENGRGNFPPRFSGLQFPNYSSELNVNALELDDSALYLCASSFKAGGNEQYFGPGTRLTVT.

V gene TRBV5-1 combines with J gene TRBJ2-5, with D possibly matching TRBD2 (6 bases). The CDR3 contains 15 residues. Per germline, CDR1 SGHRS and CDR2 YFSETQ. V shed 3 bases and J shed 1 base, with 13 bases lying between them. CDR3 nucleotides: TGCGCCAGCAGCTCCTCCGGGAGTAGCCAAGAGACCCAGTACTTC. Translation: CASSSSGSSQETQYF.

This clone has a single count. V is TRBV6-5 and J is TRBJ1-5; tentative D call: TRBD1 (5 bases). CDR3 length: 14 amino acids. The germline V gene has CDR1 MNHEY and CDR2 SVGAGI. Trimming removed 6 bases from V and 0 bases from J, with 9 bases in between. The CDR3 spells CASRGGTSNQPQHF. CDR3 bases: TGTGCCAGCAGGGGAGGGACTAGCAATCAGCCCCAGCATTTT.

The J gene is TRBJ2-1, the V gene TRBV5-1; 7 nucleotides match TRBD1. J gave up 0 bases and V 3 bases, and 6 bases lay outside the gene matches. Germline-derived CDR1 and CDR2 are SGHRS and YFSETQ. The CDR3 consists of 16 residues. CDR3 residues: CASSSASGGSYNEQFF. CDR3 nucleotides: TGCGCCAGCAGCTCCGCCTCAGGGGGCTCCTACAATGAGCAGTTCTTC.

The chain employs TRBV20-1 and TRBJ1-1; D unclear. Deletions cut 6 bases from V and 3 bases from J, with 5 bases between. Germline assignment: CDR1 DFQATT and CDR2 SNEGSKA (reference sequence). The CDR3 runs 10 residues. The CDR3 nucleotides read TGCAGTGCGGAGGACACTGAAGCTTTCTTT. Translated, it gives CSAEDTEAFF.

The chain links TRBV2 to TRBJ1-5; D may be TRBD1 (5 bases). Germline-derived CDR1 and CDR2 are SNHLY and FYNNEI. Trimming left V 6 bases short and J 0 bases short, with 12 bases between. CDR3 length: 15 residues. The CDR3 protein is CASRAGRNSNQPQHF. DNA for the CDR3: TGTGCCAGCAGGGCGGGACGGAATAGCAATCAGCCCCAGCATTTT.

This chain uses TRBV7-2 with TRBJ2-4; 8 bases line up with TRBD1. Germline loops: CDR1 SGHTA, CDR2 FQGNSA. The CDR3 loop spans 14 amino acids. The ends lost 3 bases at V and 9 bases at J; junction bases unmatched: 7. The CDR3 bases are TGTGCCAGCAGCTTTGGACAGGGTGGAAGCATTCAGTACTTC. Protein product: CASSFGQGGSIQYF.

V usage is TRBV4-2 and J usage is TRBJ2-3; a possible D gene is TRBD2 (7 bases). The CDR3 spans 15 residues. Between the trimmed V and J ends, which lost 0 bases and 4 bases, there was a span of 11 bases. Germline CDR1 LGHNA, CDR2 YNFKEQ. The CDR3 region is CASSQETRGPDTQYF. In DNA, the CDR3 is TGTGCCAGCAGCCAAGAGACGCGGGGGCCAGATACGCAGTATTTT.

The chain links TRBV9 to TRBJ2-2, with D maybe TRBD1 (5 bases). The V gene lost 7 bases and the J gene lost 4 bases, with 11 bases spanning the gap. This CDR3 spans 13 amino acids. Germline V gene data show CDR1 as SGDLS and CDR2 as YYNGEE. The chain's CDR3 is CASSDRSTGELFF. CDR3 DNA: TGTGCCAGCTCTGACAGATCCACCGGGGAGCTGTTTTTT.

The V call is TRBV28, the J call TRBJ2-4, with D tentatively TRBD2 (6 bases). V was shortened by 5 bases and J by 8 bases, with 16 bases between the two germline ends. Germline V gene data show CDR1 as MDHEN and CDR2 as SYDVKM. The CDR3 is 14 residues long. CDR3 nucleotide sequence: TGTGCCAGCAGTAAAAGGTCTAGCGCAGACATTCAGTACTTC. Protein product: CASSKRSSADIQYF.

The rearrangement links TRBV10-3 to TRBJ2-3; a weak D match, TRBD1 (6 bases). The germline gives CDR1 ENHRY, CDR2 SYGVKD. The CDR3 length is 17 residues. Between the trimmed V and J ends, which lost 3 bases and 0 bases, there was a span of 16 bases. This CDR3 is CAISEFRDTSSTDTQYF. CDR3 coding DNA: TGTGCCATCAGTGAATTCCGGGACACTTCTAGCACAGATACGCAGTATTTT.

The rearrangement joins TRBV6-5 to TRBJ1-2, with D maybe TRBD1 (6 bases). Germline V gene sequence: CDR1 MNHEY, CDR2 SVGAGI. V lost 6 bases, J lost 2 bases, and 13 bases lay in between. The CDR3 runs to 14 residues. CDR3 DNA: TGTGCCAGCAGACAAGACAGGTTGAACTATGGCTACACCTTC. It translates to CASRQDRLNYGYTF.

The gene calls are TRBV7-3 and TRBJ2-2, with a tentative D call TRBD1 (5 bases). The CDR3 is 17 amino acids. CDR1 and CDR2 (germline): SGHTA, FQGTGA. V lost 1 base and J 0 bases, leaving 12 bases between the germline ends. The CDR3 here is CASSLRISRANTGELFF. The CDR3 coding sequence is TGTGCCAGCAGCTTAAGGATAAGCAGGGCGAACACCGGGGAGCTGTTTTTT.

V and J are TRBV7-9 and TRBJ2-3, with D maybe TRBD2 (6 bases). Trimming took 4 bases from V and 0 from J, leaving 14 bases between them. There are 16 residues in the CDR3. From germline, CDR1 is SEHNR and CDR2 FQNEAQ (reference sequence). In nucleotides, the CDR3 is TGTGCCAGCAGCTCCCGCGGCGGGGCGAGCACAGATACGCAGTATTTT. It specifies CASSSRGGASTDTQYF. The whole variable domain, filled in from reference TRBV7-9 and TRBJ2-3, reads DTGVSQNPRHKITKRGQNVTFRCDPISEHNRLYWYRQTLGQGPEFLTYFQNEAQLEKSRLLSDRFSAERPKGSFSTLEIQRTEQGDSAMYLCASSSRGGASTDTQYFGPGTRLTVL.